This T cell receptor beta chain comes out of a study of blood T cell repertoires in COVID-19. Across the whole study: The samples span acute and convalescent COVID-19 from the United States, Italy and Spain. Sample material is recorded as cDNA or gDNA derived from T cells, B-cell-depleted T cells, or PBMCs.

Authors' processing steps: Reference gene primer amplification gave estimated nucleated cell counts. Generated by immunoSEQ multiplex PCR, the TCRdb table keeps only in-frame clones and is missing some. Clone size and the V and J calls come from that table; the DNA yielded D and trimming. The sample has 97,000 or so clones, just over 90% seen once. The sequencing input was peripheral blood. The TCR comes from a man aged 60 to 69 with acute or convalescent COVID-19.

The DNA for the CDR3 is TGTGCCTGGAGTGTATCGGGAAATGGCTACACCTTC. Amino acids: CAWSVSGNGYTF. The gene calls are TRBV30 and TRBJ1-2; D gene uncertain. CDR3 length: 12 residues. In germline, CDR1 is GTSNPN, CDR2 SVGIG (reference sequence). Trimming stripped 0 bases from V and 6 bases from J, with 8 bases between.